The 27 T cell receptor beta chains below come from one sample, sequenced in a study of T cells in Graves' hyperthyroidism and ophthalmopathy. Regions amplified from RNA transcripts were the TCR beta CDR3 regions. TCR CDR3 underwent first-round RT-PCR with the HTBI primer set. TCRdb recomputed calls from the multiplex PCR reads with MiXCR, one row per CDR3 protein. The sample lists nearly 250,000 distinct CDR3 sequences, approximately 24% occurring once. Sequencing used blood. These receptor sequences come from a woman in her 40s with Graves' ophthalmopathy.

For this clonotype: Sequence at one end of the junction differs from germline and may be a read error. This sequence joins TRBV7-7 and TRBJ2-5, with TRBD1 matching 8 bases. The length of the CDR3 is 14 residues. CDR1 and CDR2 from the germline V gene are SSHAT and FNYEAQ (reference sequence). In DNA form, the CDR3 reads TGTGCTAGCAGCTTACTCGGACAGGGTGAGACCCAGTACTTC. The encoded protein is CASSLLGQGETQYF.

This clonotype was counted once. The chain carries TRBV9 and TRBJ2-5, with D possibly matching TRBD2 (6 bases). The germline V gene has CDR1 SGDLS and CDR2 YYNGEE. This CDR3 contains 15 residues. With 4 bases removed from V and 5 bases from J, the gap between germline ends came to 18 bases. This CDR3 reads CASSQKTGGYETQYF. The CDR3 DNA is TGTGCCAGCAGCCAAAAAACCGGGGGATACGAGACCCAGTACTTC.

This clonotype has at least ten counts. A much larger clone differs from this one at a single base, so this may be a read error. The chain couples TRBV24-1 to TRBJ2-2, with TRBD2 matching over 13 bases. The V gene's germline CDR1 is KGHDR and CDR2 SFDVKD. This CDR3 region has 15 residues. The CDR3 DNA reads TGTACCACCAGCCGGACTAGCGGGGGTCACGGGGAGCTGTTTTTT. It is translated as CTTSRTSGGHGELFF.

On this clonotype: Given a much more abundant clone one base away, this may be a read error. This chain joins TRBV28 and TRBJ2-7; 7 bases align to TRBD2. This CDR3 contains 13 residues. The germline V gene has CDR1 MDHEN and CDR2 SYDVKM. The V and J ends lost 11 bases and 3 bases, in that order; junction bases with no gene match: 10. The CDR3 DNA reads TGTGCCGGCACCCTAGGGACTAACTACGAGCAGTACTTC. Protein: CAGTLGTNYEQYF.

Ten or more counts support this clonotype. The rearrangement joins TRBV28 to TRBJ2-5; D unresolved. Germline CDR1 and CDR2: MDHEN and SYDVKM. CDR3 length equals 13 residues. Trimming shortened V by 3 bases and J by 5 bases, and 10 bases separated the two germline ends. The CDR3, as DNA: TGTGCCAGCAGTTTGCCCCCTCGGGAGACCCAGTACTTC. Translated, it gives CASSLPPRETQYF.

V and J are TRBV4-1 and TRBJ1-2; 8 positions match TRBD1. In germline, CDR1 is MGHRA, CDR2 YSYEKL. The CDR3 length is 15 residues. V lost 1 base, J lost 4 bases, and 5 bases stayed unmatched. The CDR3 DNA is TGCGCCAGCAGCCAAGGACAGGGGATCATCTATGGCTACACCTTC. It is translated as CASSQGQGIIYGYTF.

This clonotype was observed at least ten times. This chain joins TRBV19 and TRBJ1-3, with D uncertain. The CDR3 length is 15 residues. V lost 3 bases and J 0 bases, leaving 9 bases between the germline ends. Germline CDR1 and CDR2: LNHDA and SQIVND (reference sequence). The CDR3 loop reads CASSMMAFSGNTIYF. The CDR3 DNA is TGTGCCAGTAGTATGATGGCGTTCTCTGGAAACACCATATATTTT.

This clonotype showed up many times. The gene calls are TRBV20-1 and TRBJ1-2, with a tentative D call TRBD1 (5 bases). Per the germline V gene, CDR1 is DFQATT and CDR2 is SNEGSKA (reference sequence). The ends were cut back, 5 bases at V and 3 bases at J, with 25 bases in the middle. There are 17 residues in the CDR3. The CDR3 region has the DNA TGCAGTGCTTACAGGCAGGCTCCACACGATTTGGACTATGGCTACACCTTC. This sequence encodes CSAYRQAPHDLDYGYTF.

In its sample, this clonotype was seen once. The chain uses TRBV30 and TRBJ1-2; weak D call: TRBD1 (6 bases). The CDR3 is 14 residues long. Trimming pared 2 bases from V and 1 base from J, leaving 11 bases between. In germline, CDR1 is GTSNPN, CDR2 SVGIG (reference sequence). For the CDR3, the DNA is TGTGCCTGGAGTATACAGGGATTTAACTATGGCTACACCTTC. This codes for CAWSIQGFNYGYTF.

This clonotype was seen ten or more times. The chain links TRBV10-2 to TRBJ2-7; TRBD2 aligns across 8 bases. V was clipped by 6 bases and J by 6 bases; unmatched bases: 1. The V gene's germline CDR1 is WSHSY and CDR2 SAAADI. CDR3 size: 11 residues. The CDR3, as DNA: TGCGCCAGCAGAACTAGCGGCGAGCAGTACTTC. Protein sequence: CASRTSGEQYF.

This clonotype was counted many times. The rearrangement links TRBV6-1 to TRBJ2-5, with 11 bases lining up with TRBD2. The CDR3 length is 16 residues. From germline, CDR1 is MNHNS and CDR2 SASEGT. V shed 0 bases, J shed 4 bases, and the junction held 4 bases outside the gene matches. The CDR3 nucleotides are TGTGCCAGCAGTGAAGCTAGGCTAGCGGGAGGAGAGACCCAGTACTTC. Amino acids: CASSEARLAGGETQYF.

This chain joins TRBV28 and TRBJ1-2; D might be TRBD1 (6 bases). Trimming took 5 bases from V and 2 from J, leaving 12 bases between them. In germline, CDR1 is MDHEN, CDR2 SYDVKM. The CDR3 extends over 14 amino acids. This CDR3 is CASSEAGANYGYTF. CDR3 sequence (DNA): TGTGCCAGCAGTGAGGCGGGGGCCAACTATGGCTACACCTTC.

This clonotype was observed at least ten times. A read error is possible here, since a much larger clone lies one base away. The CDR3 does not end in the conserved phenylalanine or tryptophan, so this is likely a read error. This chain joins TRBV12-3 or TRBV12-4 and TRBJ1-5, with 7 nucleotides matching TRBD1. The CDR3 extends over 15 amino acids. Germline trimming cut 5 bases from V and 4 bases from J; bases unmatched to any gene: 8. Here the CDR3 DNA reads TGTGCCAGCAGTCCGCAGGGGGTGATTAATCAGCCCCAGCATCTT. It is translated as CASSPQGVINQPQHL.

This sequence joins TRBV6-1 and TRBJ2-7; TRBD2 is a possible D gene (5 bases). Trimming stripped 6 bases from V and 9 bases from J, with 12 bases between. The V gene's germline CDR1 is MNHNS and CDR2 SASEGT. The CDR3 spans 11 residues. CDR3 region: CASRHPRGQYF. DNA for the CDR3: TGTGCCAGCAGGCACCCTCGGGGGCAGTACTTC.

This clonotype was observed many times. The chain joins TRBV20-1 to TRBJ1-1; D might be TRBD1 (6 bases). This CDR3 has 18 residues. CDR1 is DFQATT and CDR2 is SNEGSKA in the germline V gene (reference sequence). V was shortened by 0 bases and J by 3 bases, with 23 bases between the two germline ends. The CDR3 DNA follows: TGCAGTGCTAGAGATCCGACAGGTCCCAACGCTTTGGACACTGAAGCTTTCTTT. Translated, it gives CSARDPTGPNALDTEAFF.

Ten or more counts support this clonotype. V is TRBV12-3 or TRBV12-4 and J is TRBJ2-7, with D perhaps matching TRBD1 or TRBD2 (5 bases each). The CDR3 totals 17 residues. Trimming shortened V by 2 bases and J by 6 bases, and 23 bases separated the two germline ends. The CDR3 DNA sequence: TGTGCCAGCAGTTTAACCAGAGGGGCTCCATCCGCCGGCGAGCAGTACTTC. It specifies CASSLTRGAPSAGEQYF.

The CDR3 DNA reads TGTGCCAGCAGTGAAGGGACAGCTAACTATGGCTACACCTTC. Amino acid sequence: CASSEGTANYGYTF. J is TRBJ1-2 and V is TRBV2, with D possibly matching TRBD1 (6 bases). The germline CDR1 and CDR2 sequences are SNHLY and FYNNEI. There are 14 residues in the CDR3. The V end was cut by 1 base, the J end by 0 bases, with 6 bases between.

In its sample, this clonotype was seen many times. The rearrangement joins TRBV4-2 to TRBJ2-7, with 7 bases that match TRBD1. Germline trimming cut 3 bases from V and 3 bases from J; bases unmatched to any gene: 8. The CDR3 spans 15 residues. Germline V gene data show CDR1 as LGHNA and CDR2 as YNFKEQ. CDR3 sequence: CASSQSGDSFYEQYF. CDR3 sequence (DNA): TGTGCCAGCAGCCAGTCTGGGGACAGCTTCTACGAGCAGTACTTC.

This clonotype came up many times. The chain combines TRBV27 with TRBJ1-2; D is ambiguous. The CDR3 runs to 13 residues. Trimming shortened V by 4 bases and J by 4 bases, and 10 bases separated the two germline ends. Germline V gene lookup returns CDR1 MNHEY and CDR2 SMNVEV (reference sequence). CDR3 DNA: TGTGCCAGCAGTTCCCTCAGCGGCTATGGCTACACCTTC. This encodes CASSSLSGYGYTF.

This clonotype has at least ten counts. The chain's CDR3 is CASSYLGQSYEQYF. The CDR3 DNA is TGTGCCAGCAGTTACCTAGGACAGTCCTACGAGCAGTACTTC. The chain combines TRBV6-5 with TRBJ2-7; D might be TRBD1 (6 bases). The CDR3 has 14 amino acids. Germline assignment: CDR1 MNHEY and CDR2 SVGAGI. V lost 2 bases and J lost 1, with 9 bases in between.

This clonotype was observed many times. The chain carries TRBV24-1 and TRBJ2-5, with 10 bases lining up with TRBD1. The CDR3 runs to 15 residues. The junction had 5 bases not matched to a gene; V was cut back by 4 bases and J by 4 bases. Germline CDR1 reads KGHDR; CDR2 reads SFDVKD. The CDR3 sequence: CATSDPGQGLETQYF. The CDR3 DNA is TGTGCCACCAGTGACCCGGGACAGGGGTTAGAGACCCAGTACTTC.

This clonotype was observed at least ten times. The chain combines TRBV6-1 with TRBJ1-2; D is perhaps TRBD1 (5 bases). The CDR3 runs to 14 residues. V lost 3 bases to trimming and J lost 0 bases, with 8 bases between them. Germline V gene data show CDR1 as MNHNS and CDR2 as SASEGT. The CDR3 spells CASSDGGANYGYTF. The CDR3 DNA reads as TGTGCCAGCAGTGATGGGGGAGCTAACTATGGCTACACCTTC.

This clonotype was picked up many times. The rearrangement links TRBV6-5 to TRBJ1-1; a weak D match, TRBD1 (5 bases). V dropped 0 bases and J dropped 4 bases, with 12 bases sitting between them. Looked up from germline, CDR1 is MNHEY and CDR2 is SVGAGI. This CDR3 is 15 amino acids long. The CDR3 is CASSYSIRGGTEAFF. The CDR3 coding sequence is TGTGCCAGCAGTTACTCGATTCGCGGGGGCACTGAAGCTTTCTTT.

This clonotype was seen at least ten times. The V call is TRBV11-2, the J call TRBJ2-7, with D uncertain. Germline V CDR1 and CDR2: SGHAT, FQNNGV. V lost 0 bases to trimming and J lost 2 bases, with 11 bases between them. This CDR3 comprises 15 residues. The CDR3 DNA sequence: TGTGCCAGCAGCTTAGACTCTGCGATCCCCTACGAGCAGTACTTC. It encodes CASSLDSAIPYEQYF.

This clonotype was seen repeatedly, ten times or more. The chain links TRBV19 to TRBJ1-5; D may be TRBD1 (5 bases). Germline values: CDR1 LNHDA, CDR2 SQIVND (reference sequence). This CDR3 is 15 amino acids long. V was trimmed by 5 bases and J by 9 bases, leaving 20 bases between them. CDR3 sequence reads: CASSLAAQGRGPQHF. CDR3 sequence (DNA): TGTGCCAGTAGTCTTGCCGCCCAGGGTAGGGGGCCCCAGCATTTT.

In DNA form, the CDR3 reads TGTGCCAGCACAGCTAGAGGGAGGGAGTCCGAGCAGTACTTC. Its protein product is CASTARGRESEQYF. This chain joins TRBV6-1 and TRBJ2-7; TRBD2 agrees at 7 bases. Looked up from germline, CDR1 is MNHNS and CDR2 is SASEGT. The J segment lost 6 bases and the V segment lost 7 bases, leaving 12 bases of the junction unmatched. The CDR3 has 14 residues.

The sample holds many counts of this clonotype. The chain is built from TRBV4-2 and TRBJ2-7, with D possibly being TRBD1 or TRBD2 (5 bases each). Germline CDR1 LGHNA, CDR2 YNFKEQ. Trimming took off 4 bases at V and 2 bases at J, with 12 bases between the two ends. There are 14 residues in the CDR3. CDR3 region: CASSRGAGTYEQYF. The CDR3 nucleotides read TGTGCCAGCAGCCGAGGGGCAGGGACCTACGAGCAGTACTTC.